This T cell receptor (beta chain) appears in the sequencing data of a study of blood T cells in healthy people across ages. Study observations and caveats: The study found TCR beta diversity correlated strongly with naive T cell percentage.

Next came a second PCR, run for about 6 to 12 cycles, which used a sample-barcoded 5' primer along with a J-beta primer mix. TCRdb redid the calling of the 5' RACE reads with MiXCR, one entry per CDR3 protein. The sample contains 800,000 to 900,000 distinct CDR3 sequences, about 59% of which appear only once. This clonotype was recorded a few times. Its antigen is still unknown. V shed 8 bases and J shed 2 bases, with 10 bases lying between them. The CDR3 runs to 12 residues. Germline lookup yields CDR1 MNHEY and CDR2 SVGAGI. This TCR came from a man aged 30 to 39 in good health. This rearrangement joins TRBV6-5 to TRBJ2-7, with D perhaps matching TRBD2 (6 bases). What was sequenced was blood. The CDR3 bases are TGTGCCAGCCCGGGGAGGACCTACGAGCAGTACTTC. This gives the protein CASPGRTYEQYF.